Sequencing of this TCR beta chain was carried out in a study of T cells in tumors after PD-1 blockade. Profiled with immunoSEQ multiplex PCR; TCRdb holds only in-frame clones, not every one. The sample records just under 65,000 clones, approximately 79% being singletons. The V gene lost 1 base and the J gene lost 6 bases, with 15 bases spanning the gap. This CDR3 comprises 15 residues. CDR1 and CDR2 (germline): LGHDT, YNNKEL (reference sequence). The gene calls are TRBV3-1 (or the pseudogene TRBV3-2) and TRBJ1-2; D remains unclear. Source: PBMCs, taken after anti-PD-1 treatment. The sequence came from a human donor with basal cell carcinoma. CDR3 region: CASSQVAGGYNGYTF. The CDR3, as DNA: TGTGCCAGCAGCCAAGTCGCCGGTGGGTACAATGGCTACACCTTC.